This T cell receptor (beta chain) was sequenced in a study of lymphopenia after photon versus proton radiotherapy. The germline V gene has CDR1 SEHNR and CDR2 FQNEAQ (reference sequence). Trimming stripped 3 bases from V and 4 bases from J, with 12 bases between. The CDR3 contains 14 residues. Assay used: immunoSEQ multiplex PCR; TCRdb lists only in-frame clones, some missing. In the table there are more than 35,000 clones, 70% to 90% of which are singletons. The chain combines TRBV7-9 with TRBJ1-1; D possibly corresponds to TRBD1 (6 bases). The receptor comes from a middle-aged man with gastric cancer. The sample consisted of peripheral blood, taken from a patient treated with photon-based radiotherapy. The CDR3 region is CASSFRRGSTEAFF. The CDR3 bases are TGTGCCAGCAGCTTTAGGAGGGGGAGCACTGAAGCTTTCTTT.